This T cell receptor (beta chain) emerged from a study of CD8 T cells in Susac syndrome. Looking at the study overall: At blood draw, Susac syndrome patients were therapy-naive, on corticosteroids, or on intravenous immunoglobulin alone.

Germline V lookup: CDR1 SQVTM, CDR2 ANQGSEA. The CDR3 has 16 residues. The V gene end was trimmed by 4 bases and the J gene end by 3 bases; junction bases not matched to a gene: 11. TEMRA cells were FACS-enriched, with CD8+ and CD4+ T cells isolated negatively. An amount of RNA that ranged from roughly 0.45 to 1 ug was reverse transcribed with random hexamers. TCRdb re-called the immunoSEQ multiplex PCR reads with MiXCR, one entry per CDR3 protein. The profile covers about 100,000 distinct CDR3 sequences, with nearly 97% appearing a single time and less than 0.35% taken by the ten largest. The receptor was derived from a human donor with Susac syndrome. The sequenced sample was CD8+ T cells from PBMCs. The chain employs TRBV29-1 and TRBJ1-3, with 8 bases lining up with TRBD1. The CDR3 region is CSVGFRGQSGGNTIYF. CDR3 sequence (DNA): TGCAGCGTTGGGTTCAGGGGGCAATCAGGTGGAAACACCATATATTTT.